The 23 T cell receptor beta chains below all came from one sample that was sequenced in a study of CD8 T cells in Susac syndrome. Reverse transcription of about 0.45 to 1 ug RNA was performed with random hexamers. TCRdb re-called the immunoSEQ multiplex PCR reads through MiXCR, storing one row per CDR3 protein. Counted here are approximately 120,000 distinct CDR3 sequences, over 85% occurring once; the ten biggest clones make up roughly 0.3%. The specimen was CD8+ T cells from PBMCs. The receptors derive from a human donor with multiple sclerosis.

V and J are TRBV24-1 and TRBJ2-5; D remains unclear. V dropped 4 bases and J dropped 4 bases, with 9 bases sitting between them. This CDR3 contains 13 residues. Germline V CDR1 and CDR2: KGHDR, SFDVKD. The CDR3 DNA reads TGTGCCACCAGTGACCACGTGGGAGAGACCCAGTACTTC. Its translation is CATSDHVGETQYF.

The V gene is TRBV28, the J gene TRBJ2-4, with D perhaps TRBD2 (6 bases). This CDR3 is built from 14 residues. Germline lookup yields CDR1 MDHEN and CDR2 SYDVKM. The V and J ends lost 6 bases and 8 bases respectively, with 17 bases between them. CDR3 in DNA: TGTGCCAGCAGCCGCCGGTGGGGACTGTACATTCAGTACTTC. It yields the protein CASSRRWGLYIQYF.

The chain links TRBV4-2 to TRBJ2-5; D not resolved. The CDR3 is 13 residues long. The V and J ends lost 0 bases and 1 base respectively, with 3 bases between them. Germline CDR1 LGHNA, CDR2 YNFKEQ. This chain's CDR3 is CASSQDPQETQYF. CDR3 bases: TGTGCCAGCAGCCAAGATCCCCAAGAGACCCAGTACTTC.

The J gene is TRBJ2-5, the V gene TRBV30; the D is unclear. The CDR3 has 10 amino acids. The V and J ends lost 3 bases and 5 bases respectively, with 4 bases between them. The V gene's germline CDR1 is GTSNPN and CDR2 SVGIG (reference sequence). This CDR3 reads CAWSVETQYF. The CDR3 region has the DNA TGTGCCTGGAGCGTCGAGACCCAGTACTTC.

The chain is built from TRBV5-1 and TRBJ1-1; 12 bases fit TRBD1. This CDR3 contains 17 residues. V shed 4 bases, J shed 3 bases, and the junction held 10 bases outside the gene matches. Germline loops: CDR1 SGHRS, CDR2 YFSETQ. CDR3 DNA sequence: TGCGCCAGCAGCCGCCGGGACAGGGGGCTTCGGGACACTGAAGCTTTCTTT. It translates to CASSRRDRGLRDTEAFF.

This clonotype was detected once. The chain carries TRBV28 and TRBJ1-2; possibly TRBD1 for D (6 bases). Germline CDR1 and CDR2: MDHEN and SYDVKM. Between the trimmed V and J ends, which lost 5 bases and 6 bases, there was a span of 10 bases. This CDR3 region has 12 residues. The CDR3 loop reads CASSIGGNGYTF. The CDR3, as DNA: TGTGCCAGCAGTATAGGGGGGAATGGCTACACCTTC.

This sequence joins TRBV5-1 and TRBJ2-5; 7 nucleotides line up with TRBD1. CDR1 and CDR2 (germline): SGHRS, YFSETQ. This CDR3 is 15 amino acids long. After removal of 1 base from V and 2 bases from J, the junction contained 5 bases not matched to a gene. The CDR3 DNA reads TGCGCCAGCAGCTTGACGGGACAGAAACAAGAGACCCAGTACTTC. Its translation: CASSLTGQKQETQYF.

V usage is TRBV5-6 and J usage is TRBJ1-6; the D is unclear. Germline values: CDR1 SGHDT, CDR2 YYEEEE. This CDR3 is built from 13 residues. Trimming stripped 6 bases from V and 11 bases from J, with 15 bases between. DNA of the CDR3: TGTGCCAGCACTCTGGGGAATTCGCCACCCCTCCACTTT. It yields the protein CASTLGNSPPLHF. Combining the CDR3 with reference TRBV5-6 and TRBJ1-6 gives the whole variable domain DAGVTQSPTHLIKTRGQQVTLRCSPKSGHDTVSWYQQALGQGPQFIFQYYEEEERQRGNFPDRFSGHQFPNYSSELNVNALLLGDSALYLCASTLGNSPPLHFGNGTRLTVT.

The genes are TRBV5-6 and TRBJ2-7; D is tentatively TRBD1 or TRBD2 (5 bases each). CDR1 is SGHDT, CDR2 YYEEEE, per germline. The germline V and J ends were trimmed by 5 bases and 3 bases, with 15 bases remaining between them. The CDR3 runs to 14 residues. CDR3 sequence (DNA): TGTGCCAGCAGATCGGGACCAGCCATCTACGAGCAGTACTTC. Protein: CASRSGPAIYEQYF.

The rearrangement links TRBV4-1 to TRBJ1-1; 7 nucleotides match TRBD1. Trimming at V came to 3 bases and at J to 11 bases, leaving 12 bases not matched to a gene. CDR3 length: 14 amino acids. Germline V gene lookup returns CDR1 MGHRA and CDR2 YSYEKL. CDR3 protein: CASSHRTGQRDAFF. The CDR3 coding sequence is TGCGCCAGCAGCCACCGGACAGGACAACGGGATGCTTTCTTT.

The chain joins TRBV5-1 to TRBJ2-3; tentatively, D is TRBD2 (5 bases). Per the germline V gene, CDR1 is SGHRS and CDR2 is YFSETQ. V was trimmed by 0 bases and J by 0 bases, leaving 11 bases between them. The CDR3 is 16 amino acids. This chain's CDR3 is CASSLGTGSSTDTQYF. In DNA form, the CDR3 reads TGCGCCAGCAGCTTGGGGACGGGATCTAGCACAGATACGCAGTATTTT.

The chain is built from TRBV4-1 and TRBJ2-7, with no clear D. With 1 base removed from V and 5 bases from J, the gap between germline ends came to 9 bases. Germline-derived CDR1 and CDR2 are MGHRA and YSYEKL. The CDR3 is 13 residues long. The CDR3 DNA is TGCGCCAGCAGCCAAGTCTATGGGAACGAGCAGTACGTC. Translated: CASSQVYGNEQYV.

The CDR3 protein is CASSVPGQRADEQFF. The CDR3 nucleotides are TGTGCCAGCAGCGTCCCCGGACAGCGGGCCGATGAGCAGTTCTTC. The genes are TRBV7-9 and TRBJ2-1; either TRBD1 or TRBD2 may fit D (6 bases each). The CDR3 runs 15 residues. V lost 5 bases and J lost 8, with 19 bases in between. The germline V gene encodes CDR1 SEHNR and CDR2 FQNEAQ (reference sequence).

J is TRBJ2-1 and V is TRBV2; 12 bases match TRBD2. The CDR3 has 14 amino acids. Trimming removed 6 bases from V and 6 bases from J; junction bases left unmatched: 3. Germline assignment: CDR1 SNHLY and CDR2 FYNNEI. Written as DNA, the CDR3 is TGTGCCAGCAGGACTAGCGGGGGTCTCAATGAGCAGTTCTTC. Translated: CASRTSGGLNEQFF.

The chain couples TRBV7-9 to TRBJ2-1, with TRBD1 as a possible D gene (6 bases). From germline, CDR1 is SEHNR and CDR2 FQNEAQ (reference sequence). CDR3 size: 14 residues. V lost 2 bases and J 5 bases, leaving 10 bases between the germline ends. CDR3 coding DNA: TGTGCCAGCAGCTTAACAGGGTCGGACAATGAGCAGTTCTTC. It codes for CASSLTGSDNEQFF.

V gene TRBV12-5 combines with J gene TRBJ2-3; 11 bases are shared with TRBD1. With 3 bases clipped from V and 2 bases from J, the junction kept 13 bases outside the gene matches. The CDR3 contains 19 residues. Germline assignment: CDR1 LGHNT and CDR2 FRNRAP. CDR3 loop: CASGFGCGTGGVDTDTQYF. The CDR3 DNA is TGTGCTAGTGGTTTTGGGTGCGGGACAGGGGGTGTGGACACAGATACGCAGTATTTT.

The V call is TRBV29-1, the J call TRBJ2-5; D possibly uses TRBD1 or TRBD2 (5 bases each). The CDR3 contains 12 residues. Trimming left V 4 bases short and J 7 bases short, with 13 bases between. The germline V gene has CDR1 SQVTM and CDR2 ANQGSEA. This CDR3 is CSVGSGTGTQYF. CDR3 DNA: TGCAGCGTTGGTTCGGGGACGGGGACCCAGTACTTC.

V usage is TRBV2 and J usage is TRBJ2-2; 7 nucleotides line up with TRBD2. CDR3 length: 16 residues. V shed 7 bases, J shed 4 bases, and the junction held 12 bases outside the gene matches. Germline V gives CDR1 SNHLY, CDR2 FYNNEI. For the CDR3, the DNA is TGTGCCAGCACCCCCGACCGGGAGGTGGGCACCGGGGAGCTGTTTTTT. It translates to CASTPDREVGTGELFF.

This sequence joins TRBV11-1 and TRBJ2-1; unclear D gene. Per germline, CDR1 SGHAT and CDR2 FQDESV (reference sequence). This CDR3 contains 15 residues. The germline V and J ends were trimmed by 6 bases and 0 bases, with 12 bases remaining between them. DNA of the CDR3: TGTGCCAGCAGGTTTGGGGTGGGCTCCTACAATGAGCAGTTCTTC. Its translation is CASRFGVGSYNEQFF.

The chain links TRBV18 to TRBJ2-1, with 9 positions matching TRBD2. Germline trimming cut 2 bases from V and 4 bases from J; bases unmatched to any gene: 12. This CDR3 has 18 amino acids. Germline V gene sequence: CDR1 KGHSH, CDR2 LQKENI. The CDR3 is CASSPASIAGLAYNEQFF. CDR3 sequence (DNA): TGTGCCAGCTCACCAGCGTCCATAGCGGGACTAGCTTACAATGAGCAGTTCTTC.

This clonotype was counted once. The rearrangement links TRBV9 to TRBJ1-1; 8 positions agree with TRBD1. CDR3 length: 14 amino acids. Trimming took 2 bases from V and 3 from J; bases not matched to a gene: 3. Per the germline V gene, CDR1 is SGDLS and CDR2 is YYNGEE. The CDR3 spells CASSVGRGHTEAFF. The DNA of the CDR3 is TGTGCCAGCAGCGTTGGCAGGGGGCACACTGAAGCTTTCTTT.

The genes are TRBV12-3 or TRBV12-4 and TRBJ2-3; D possibly corresponds to TRBD2 (6 bases). The germline V and J ends were trimmed by 4 bases and 2 bases, with 13 bases remaining between them. CDR3 length: 15 residues. CDR3 loop: CASSSVRELTDTQYF. The CDR3 nucleotides are TGTGCCAGCAGTTCTGTGCGGGAACTCACAGATACGCAGTATTTT.

The V call is TRBV5-1, the J call TRBJ2-7, with 7 bases identical to TRBD1. The CDR3 totals 14 residues. Germline-derived CDR1 and CDR2 are SGHRS and YFSETQ. J was trimmed by 3 bases and V by 4 bases; bases with no gene match: 7. CDR3 sequence reads: CASSPSPGGYEQYV. CDR3 sequence (DNA): TGCGCCAGCAGCCCCTCCCCAGGGGGCTACGAGCAGTACGTC.